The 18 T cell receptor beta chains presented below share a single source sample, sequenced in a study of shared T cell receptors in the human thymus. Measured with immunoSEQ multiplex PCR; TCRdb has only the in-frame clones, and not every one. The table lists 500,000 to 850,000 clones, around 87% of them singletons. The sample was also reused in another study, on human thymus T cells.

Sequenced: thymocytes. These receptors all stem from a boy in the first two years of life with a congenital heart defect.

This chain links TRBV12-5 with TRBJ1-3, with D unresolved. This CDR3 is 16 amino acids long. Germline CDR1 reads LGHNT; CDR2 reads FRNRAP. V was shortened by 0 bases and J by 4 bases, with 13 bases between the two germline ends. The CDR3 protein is CASGLVEEGKGNTIYF. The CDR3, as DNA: TGTGCTAGTGGTTTGGTTGAGGAGGGTAAGGGAAACACCATATATTTT.

In nucleotides, the CDR3 is TGTGCCAGCAGCCGGTGGTCTAATGAAAAACTGTTTTTT. Amino acids: CASSRWSNEKLFF. The chain uses TRBV27 and TRBJ1-4; D gene ambiguous. The germline V gene has CDR1 MNHEY and CDR2 SMNVEV (reference sequence). CDR3 length equals 13 residues. V dropped 6 bases and J dropped 3 bases, with 8 bases sitting between them.

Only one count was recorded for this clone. The chain's CDR3 is CASSQEEEGQGSEKLFF. The CDR3 DNA reads TGCGCCAGCAGCCAAGAAGAGGAGGGACAGGGGTCTGAAAAACTGTTTTTT. This chain joins TRBV4-3 and TRBJ1-4, with 10 bases lining up with TRBD1. The CDR3 runs 17 residues. The J segment lost 7 bases and the V segment lost 0 bases, leaving 8 bases of the junction unmatched. CDR1 LGHNA and CDR2 YSLEER come from the germline V gene.

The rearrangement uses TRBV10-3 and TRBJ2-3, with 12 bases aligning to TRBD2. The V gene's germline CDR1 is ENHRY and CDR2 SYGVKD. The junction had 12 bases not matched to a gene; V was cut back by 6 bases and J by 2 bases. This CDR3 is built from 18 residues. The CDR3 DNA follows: TGTGCCATCAGCAACCTAGCGGGGGGGCCTAAAGCCACAGATACGCAGTATTTT. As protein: CAISNLAGGPKATDTQYF.

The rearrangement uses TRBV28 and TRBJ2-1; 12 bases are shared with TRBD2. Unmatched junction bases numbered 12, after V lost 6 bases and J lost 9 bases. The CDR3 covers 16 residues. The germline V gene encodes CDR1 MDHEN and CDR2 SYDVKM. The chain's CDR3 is CASRPGKLAGGSEQFF. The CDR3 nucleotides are TGTGCCAGCAGGCCAGGCAAACTAGCGGGGGGAAGTGAGCAGTTCTTC.

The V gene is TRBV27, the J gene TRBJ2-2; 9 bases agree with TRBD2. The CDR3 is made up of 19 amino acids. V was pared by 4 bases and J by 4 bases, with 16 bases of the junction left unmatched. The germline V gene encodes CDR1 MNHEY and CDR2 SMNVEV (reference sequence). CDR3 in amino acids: CASSSPTSGIPSITGELFF. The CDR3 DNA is TGTGCCAGCAGTTCGCCGACTAGCGGTATACCTTCTATCACCGGGGAGCTGTTTTTT.

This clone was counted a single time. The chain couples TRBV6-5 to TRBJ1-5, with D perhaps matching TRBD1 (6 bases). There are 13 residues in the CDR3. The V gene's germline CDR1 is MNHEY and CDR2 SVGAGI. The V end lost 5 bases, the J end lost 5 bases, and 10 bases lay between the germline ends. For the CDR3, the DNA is TGTGCCAGCAGTAACAGGGTTCATCAGCCCCAGCATTTT. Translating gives CASSNRVHQPQHF.

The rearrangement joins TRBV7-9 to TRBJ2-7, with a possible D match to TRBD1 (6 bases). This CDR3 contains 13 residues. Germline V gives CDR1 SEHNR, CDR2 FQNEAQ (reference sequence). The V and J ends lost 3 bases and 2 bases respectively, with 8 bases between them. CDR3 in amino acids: CASSFDRTYEQYF. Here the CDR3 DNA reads TGTGCCAGCAGCTTTGACAGGACCTACGAGCAGTACTTC.

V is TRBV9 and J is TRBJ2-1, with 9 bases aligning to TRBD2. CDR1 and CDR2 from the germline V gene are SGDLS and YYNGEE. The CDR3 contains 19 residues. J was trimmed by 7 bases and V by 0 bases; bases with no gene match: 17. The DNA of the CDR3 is TGTGCCAGCAGCGTAGCACGTGTGTTTGGCGGGAGGGCCGCGAATGAGCAGTTCTTC. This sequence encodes CASSVARVFGGRAANEQFF.

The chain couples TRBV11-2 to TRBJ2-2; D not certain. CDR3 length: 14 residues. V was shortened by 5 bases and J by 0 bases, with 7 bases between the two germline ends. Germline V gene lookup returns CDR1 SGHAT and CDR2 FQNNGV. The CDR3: CASSPRSNTGELFF. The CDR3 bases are TGTGCCAGCAGCCCTAGATCGAACACCGGGGAGCTGTTTTTT.

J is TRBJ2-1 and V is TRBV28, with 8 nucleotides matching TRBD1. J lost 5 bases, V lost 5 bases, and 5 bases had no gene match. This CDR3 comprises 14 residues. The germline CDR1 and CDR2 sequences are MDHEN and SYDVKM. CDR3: CASSPDRVHNEQFF. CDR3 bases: TGTGCCAGCAGTCCGGACAGGGTCCACAATGAGCAGTTCTTC.

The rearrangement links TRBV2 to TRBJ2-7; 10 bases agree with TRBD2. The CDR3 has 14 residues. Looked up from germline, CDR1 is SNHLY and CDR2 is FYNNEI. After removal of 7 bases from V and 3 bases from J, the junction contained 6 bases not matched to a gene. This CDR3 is CASKASGGRYEQYF. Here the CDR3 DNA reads TGTGCCAGCAAAGCTAGCGGGGGACGCTACGAGCAGTACTTC.

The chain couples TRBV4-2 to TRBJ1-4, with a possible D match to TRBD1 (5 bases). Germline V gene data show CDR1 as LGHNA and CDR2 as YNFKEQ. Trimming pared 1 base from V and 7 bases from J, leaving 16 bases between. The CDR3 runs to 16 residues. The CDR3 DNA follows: TGTGCCAGCAGCCAAGTTGCAGGGCGGGGGATTGAAAAACTGTTTTTT. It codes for CASSQVAGRGIEKLFF.

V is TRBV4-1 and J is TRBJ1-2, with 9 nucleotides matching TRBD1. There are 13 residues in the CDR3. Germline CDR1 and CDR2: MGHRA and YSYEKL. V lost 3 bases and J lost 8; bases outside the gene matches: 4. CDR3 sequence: CASSQPQGAGYTF. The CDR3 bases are TGCGCCAGCAGCCAGCCACAGGGGGCGGGCTACACCTTC.

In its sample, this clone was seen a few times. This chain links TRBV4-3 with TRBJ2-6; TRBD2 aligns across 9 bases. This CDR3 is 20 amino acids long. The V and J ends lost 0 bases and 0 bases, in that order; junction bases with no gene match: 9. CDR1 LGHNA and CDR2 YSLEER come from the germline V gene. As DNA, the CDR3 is TGCGCCAGCAGCCAAGATATGGCGGGAGGGCCAGTCTCTGGGGCCAACGTCCTGACTTTC. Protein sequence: CASSQDMAGGPVSGANVLTF.

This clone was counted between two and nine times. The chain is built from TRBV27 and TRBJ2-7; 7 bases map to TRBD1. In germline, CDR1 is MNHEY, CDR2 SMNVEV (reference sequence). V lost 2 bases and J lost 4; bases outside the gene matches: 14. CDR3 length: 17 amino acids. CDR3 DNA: TGTGCCAGCAGTTTAGGGGGAGACAGGGAATCCTCGTACGAGCAGTACTTC. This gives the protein CASSLGGDRESSYEQYF.

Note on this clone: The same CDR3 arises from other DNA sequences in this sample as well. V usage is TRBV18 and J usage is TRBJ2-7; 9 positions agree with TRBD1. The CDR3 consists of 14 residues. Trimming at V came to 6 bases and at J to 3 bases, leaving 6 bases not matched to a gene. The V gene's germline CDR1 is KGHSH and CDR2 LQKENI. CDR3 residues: CASSPGQGYYEQYF. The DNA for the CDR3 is TGTGCCAGCTCGCCGGGACAGGGCTACTACGAGCAGTACTTC.

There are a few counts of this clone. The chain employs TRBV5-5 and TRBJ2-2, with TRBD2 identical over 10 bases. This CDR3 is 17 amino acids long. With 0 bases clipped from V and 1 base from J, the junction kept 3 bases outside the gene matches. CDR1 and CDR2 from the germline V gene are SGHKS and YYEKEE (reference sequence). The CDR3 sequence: CASSLATSGKNTGELFF. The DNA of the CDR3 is TGTGCCAGCAGCTTGGCCACTAGCGGGAAGAACACCGGGGAGCTGTTTTTT.